These 30 T cell receptor beta chains were all obtained from the same sample, sequenced in a study of blood T cell repertoires in COVID-19. The protocol was immunoSEQ multiplex PCR, while the TCRdb copy is restricted to in-frame clones and leaves out a portion. The sample contains 230,000 or so clones, around 83% of which appear only once. Sequencing was performed on peripheral blood. These TCRs come from a man between 35 and 55 years old with active or convalescent COVID-19.

The chain is built from TRBV3-1 (or the pseudogene TRBV3-2) and TRBJ1-1; 7 bases fit TRBD1. J lost 3 bases, V lost 4 bases, and 5 bases had no gene match. The CDR3 is made up of 14 amino acids. Per germline, CDR1 LGHDT and CDR2 YNNKEL (reference sequence). This CDR3 is CASSRPTGDTEAFF. DNA for the CDR3: TGTGCCAGCAGCCGGCCAACAGGGGACACTGAAGCTTTCTTT.

This chain uses TRBV10-2 with TRBJ2-3; TRBD1 matches at 7 bases. Germline CDR1 WSHSY, CDR2 SAAADI. V trimming: 2 bases; J trimming: 2 bases; junction bases outside the gene matches: 4. This CDR3 comprises 15 residues. This CDR3 reads CASSEQTGFTDTQYF. In DNA, the CDR3 is TGCGCCAGCAGTGAGCAGACAGGGTTCACAGATACGCAGTATTTT.

The chain employs TRBV30 and TRBJ1-3, with D tentatively TRBD1 (5 bases). CDR1 is GTSNPN, CDR2 SVGIG, per germline (reference sequence). V was pared by 8 bases and J by 0 bases, with 14 bases between. The CDR3 is made up of 14 amino acids. CDR3 in amino acids: CAQGLSSSGNTIYF. CDR3 coding DNA: TGTGCCCAGGGACTTTCTTCCTCTGGAAACACCATATATTTT.

The chain is built from TRBV18 and TRBJ1-3; D not certain. The germline V gene has CDR1 KGHSH and CDR2 LQKENI. Trimming stripped 3 bases from V and 8 bases from J, with 8 bases between. The CDR3 totals 12 residues. CDR3: CASSPNTDTIYF. CDR3 coding DNA: TGTGCCAGCTCACCTAATACGGACACCATATATTTT.

For the CDR3, the DNA is TGTGCCAGCAGCACTGGACAGGGTAGCTGGGGCTACACCTTC. Its translation: CASSTGQGSWGYTF. V gene TRBV13 combines with J gene TRBJ1-2; TRBD1 aligns across 8 bases. The CDR3 is 14 residues long. J was trimmed by 8 bases and V by 5 bases; bases with no gene match: 10. The germline V gene encodes CDR1 PRHDT and CDR2 FYEKMQ (reference sequence). Variable domain in full (rest from reference TRBV13 and TRBJ1-2): AAGVIQSPRHLIKEKRETATLKCYPIPRHDTVYWYQQGPGQDPQFLISFYEKMQSDKGSIPDRFSAQQFSDYHSELNMSSLELGDSALYFCASSTGQGSWGYTFGSGTRLTVV.

In its sample, this clone was seen a few times. The V and J genes are TRBV7-2 and TRBJ1-1, with D perhaps TRBD1 (6 bases). The ends were cut back, 1 base at V and 9 bases at J, with 12 bases in the middle. The CDR3 covers 13 residues. Germline V CDR1 and CDR2: SGHTA, FQGNSA. The CDR3 nucleotides read TGTGCCAGCAGCTTAGACTGGACAGACAAAGCTTTCTTT. Translating it yields CASSLDWTDKAFF.

This chain connects TRBV4-3 to TRBJ1-2, with 7 bases matching TRBD1. Germline assignment: CDR1 LGHNA and CDR2 YSLEER. J was trimmed by 4 bases and V by 2 bases; bases with no gene match: 7. The CDR3 consists of 15 residues. The CDR3 DNA follows: TGCGCCAGCAGCCAAACCCGGGACAGCACCTATGGCTACACCTTC. This translates into CASSQTRDSTYGYTF.

The rearrangement uses TRBV12-3 or TRBV12-4 and TRBJ1-2; TRBD1 matches 7 bases. V lost 1 base, J lost 7 bases, and 3 bases stayed unmatched. The CDR3 has 13 amino acids. The CDR3 DNA sequence: TGTGCCAGCAGTTTAGGGGACAGTATTGGCTACACCTTC. Translated, it gives CASSLGDSIGYTF.

V and J are TRBV29-1 and TRBJ2-7; D is unresolved. Looked up from germline, CDR1 is SQVTM and CDR2 is ANQGSEA. V dropped 6 bases and J dropped 1 base, with 7 bases sitting between them. This CDR3 comprises 11 residues. The CDR3 protein is CSVRVSYEQYF. In DNA form, the CDR3 reads TGCAGCGTCCGAGTATCCTACGAGCAGTACTTC.

Note on this clone: The same CDR3 is also encoded by other DNA sequences in this sample. The chain has TRBV6-5 and TRBJ1-6, with no clear D. The CDR3 extends over 10 amino acids. From germline, CDR1 is MNHEY and CDR2 SVGAGI. The germline V and J ends were trimmed by 8 bases and 10 bases, with 6 bases remaining between them. The CDR3 DNA is TGTGCCAGCGGACTGTCACCCCTCCACTTT. Translated: CASGLSPLHF.

The chain recombines TRBV12-5 with TRBJ2-3; 8 bases fit TRBD1. J was trimmed by 5 bases and V by 6 bases; bases with no gene match: 10. There are 15 residues in the CDR3. CDR1 is LGHNT, CDR2 FRNRAP, per germline. For the CDR3, the DNA is TGTGCTAGTGGCGGAAGCCAGGGGGCGTTAGATACGCAGTATTTT. Residues: CASGGSQGALDTQYF.

This chain uses TRBV4-2 with TRBJ2-7; 9 nucleotides agree with TRBD1. Germline CDR1 reads LGHNA; CDR2 reads YNFKEQ. Losses at the gene ends were 0 bases for V and 1 base for J; bases not matched to a gene: 7. This CDR3 has 17 residues. The CDR3 protein is CASSQEGETGGSYEQYF. The CDR3 DNA follows: TGTGCCAGCAGCCAAGAAGGGGAGACAGGGGGTTCCTACGAGCAGTACTTC.

This chain joins TRBV10-3 and TRBJ2-5; unclear D gene. The V end was cut by 2 bases, the J end by 1 base, with 8 bases between. Germline assignment: CDR1 ENHRY and CDR2 SYGVKD. The CDR3 has 14 amino acids. CDR3 residues: CAISEPTVQETQYF. CDR3 coding DNA: TGTGCCATCAGTGAGCCAACTGTCCAAGAGACCCAGTACTTC.

This clone was counted once. The rearrangement uses TRBV18 and TRBJ2-3, with D unresolved. This CDR3 has 13 amino acids. The V gene lost 2 bases and the J gene lost 2 bases, with 5 bases spanning the gap. The germline V gene encodes CDR1 KGHSH and CDR2 LQKENI. The CDR3 DNA follows: TGTGCCAGCTCACCAGAGTACACAGATACGCAGTATTTT. Its translation is CASSPEYTDTQYF.

The rearrangement joins TRBV18 to TRBJ2-7; 7 bases match TRBD1. J was trimmed by 5 bases and V by 6 bases; bases with no gene match: 7. Per germline, CDR1 KGHSH and CDR2 LQKENI. There are 13 residues in the CDR3. DNA of the CDR3: TGTGCCAGCTCGCCCGGGACAGCCCACGAGCAGTACTTC. This codes for CASSPGTAHEQYF.

This clone was seen a handful of times. This rearrangement joins TRBV11-1 to TRBJ1-1, with no clear D. The germline V and J ends were trimmed by 3 bases and 0 bases, with 5 bases remaining between them. This CDR3 is built from 13 residues. From germline, CDR1 is SGHAT and CDR2 FQDESV (reference sequence). CDR3: CASSLALNTEAFF. CDR3 nucleotide sequence: TGTGCCAGCAGCTTGGCACTGAACACTGAAGCTTTCTTT.

The chain carries TRBV5-1 and TRBJ1-2, with 11 positions matching TRBD1. The V and J ends lost 4 bases and 8 bases, in that order; junction bases with no gene match: 16. The CDR3 is made up of 17 amino acids. CDR1 is SGHRS and CDR2 is YFSETQ in the germline V gene. CDR3 sequence reads: CASSLYVTGQGVGGYTF. In DNA, the CDR3 is TGCGCCAGCAGCCTCTACGTGACGGGACAGGGGGTTGGCGGCTACACCTTC.

The chain joins TRBV6-5 to TRBJ1-2, with 12 bases fitting TRBD1. The CDR3 length is 13 residues. The V gene's germline CDR1 is MNHEY and CDR2 SVGAGI. V lost 6 bases to trimming and J lost 8 bases; unmatched junction nucleotides: 4. This CDR3 is CASRWDRGRGYTF. The DNA for the CDR3 is TGTGCCAGCAGATGGGACAGGGGGCGCGGCTACACCTTC.

This clone was detected only a few times. The chain combines TRBV5-6 with TRBJ2-3; 8 nucleotides line up with TRBD2. Germline-derived CDR1 and CDR2 are SGHDT and YYEEEE. This CDR3 comprises 15 residues. J was trimmed by 3 bases and V by 7 bases; bases with no gene match: 10. The CDR3 spells CASWDTRLATDTQYF. The DNA of the CDR3 is TGTGCCAGCTGGGACACCCGACTAGCGACAGATACGCAGTATTTT.

The chain links TRBV5-8 to TRBJ2-3, with D perhaps TRBD2 (6 bases). Germline loops: CDR1 SGHTS, CDR2 YDEGEE. The CDR3 totals 19 residues. Trimming took 0 bases from V and 0 from J, leaving 20 bases between them. The CDR3 region is CASSLGSLLAATSTDTQYF. As DNA, the CDR3 is TGTGCCAGCAGCTTGGGTTCGTTATTAGCGGCAACTAGCACAGATACGCAGTATTTT.

This clone was recorded a few times. The J gene is TRBJ2-7, the V gene TRBV9; D might be TRBD2 (7 bases). The ends were cut back, 0 bases at V and 5 bases at J, with 15 bases in the middle. CDR3 size: 15 residues. Germline loops: CDR1 SGDLS, CDR2 YYNGEE. The CDR3 is CASSVAITGRDEQYF. In DNA form, the CDR3 reads TGTGCCAGCAGCGTAGCAATTACAGGGAGGGACGAGCAGTACTTC.

This clone was seen a single time. The chain joins TRBV28 to TRBJ2-7; 8 bases match TRBD2. The V segment lost 5 bases and the J segment 6 bases; nucleotides outside the gene matches: 9. There are 14 residues in the CDR3. The germline gives CDR1 MDHEN, CDR2 SYDVKM. The CDR3 spells CASSRSGRKGEQYF. The CDR3, as DNA: TGTGCCAGCAGTCGGAGCGGGAGAAAAGGCGAGCAGTACTTC. Supplemented by reference TRBV28 and TRBJ2-7, the full variable domain reads DVKVTQSSRYLVKRTGEKVFLECVQDMDHENMFWYRQDPGLGLRLIYFSYDVKMKEKGDIPEGYSVSREKKERFSLILESASTNQTSMYLCASSRSGRKGEQYFGPGTRLTVT.

V is TRBV2 and J is TRBJ2-3; 15 bases agree with TRBD2. Trimming took 4 bases from V and 0 from J; bases not matched to a gene: 8. Germline V gene data show CDR1 as SNHLY and CDR2 as FYNNEI. The CDR3 is 19 residues long. The CDR3 nucleotides read TGTGCCAGCAGTGGGGTGGGACTAGCGGGGGGCGCTAGCACAGATACGCAGTATTTT. Amino acids: CASSGVGLAGGASTDTQYF. Full variable domain (remainder filled in from reference TRBV2 and TRBJ2-3): EPEVTQTPSHQVTQMGQEVILRCVPISNHLYFYWYRQILGQKVEFLVSFYNNEISEKSEIFDDQFSVERPDGSNFTLKIRSTKLEDSAMYFCASSGVGLAGGASTDTQYFGPGTRLTVL.

CDR3 sequence reads: CASSLYPKRDGYTF. The CDR3 nucleotides read TGTGCCAGCAGCCTATATCCCAAGAGGGATGGCTACACCTTC. The chain couples TRBV9 to TRBJ1-2; D ambiguous. The V gene lost 4 bases and the J gene lost 6 bases, with 16 bases spanning the gap. Germline V gene data show CDR1 as SGDLS and CDR2 as YYNGEE. The length of the CDR3 is 14 residues.

This clone showed up just a few times. The chain has TRBV7-9 and TRBJ1-1; 7 nucleotides line up with TRBD1. J lost 9 bases, V lost 3 bases, and 10 bases had no gene match. Germline lookup yields CDR1 SEHNR and CDR2 FQNEAQ (reference sequence). The CDR3 length is 14 residues. The CDR3 here is CASSFKGAGGKAFF. CDR3 DNA sequence: TGTGCCAGCAGCTTTAAGGGGGCAGGAGGAAAAGCTTTCTTT.

This sequence joins TRBV6-6 and TRBJ2-3, with 8 bases lining up with TRBD2. The CDR3 runs 14 residues. V shed 4 bases and J 6 bases; nucleotides not matched to a gene: 6. CDR1 MNHNY and CDR2 SVGAGI come from the germline V gene (reference sequence). CDR3 sequence: CASSFGLAADTQYF. Written as DNA, the CDR3 is TGTGCCAGCAGTTTTGGACTAGCCGCGGATACGCAGTATTTT.

This clone was counted a single time. V gene TRBV19 combines with J gene TRBJ1-3; the D is unclear. The germline V gene has CDR1 LNHDA and CDR2 SQIVND (reference sequence). V gave up 6 bases and J gave up 4 bases, with 16 bases separating them. The CDR3 contains 15 residues. CDR3 bases: TGTGCCAGTAGAGAGGGCTCGGTATCCGGAAACACCATATATTTT. It is translated as CASREGSVSGNTIYF.

The rearrangement joins TRBV29-1 to TRBJ2-7; no definite D call. CDR3 length: 14 amino acids. Deletions cut 4 bases from V and 5 bases from J, with 18 bases between. Germline loops: CDR1 SQVTM, CDR2 ANQGSEA. CDR3 coding DNA: TGCAGCGTTGGGTCCGTTGAAGGAGTCCACGAGCAGTACTTC. Residues: CSVGSVEGVHEQYF.

This chain links TRBV30 with TRBJ1-3; perhaps TRBD1 as D (6 bases). V was clipped by 3 bases and J by 2 bases, with 14 bases between them. The CDR3 is made up of 15 amino acids. CDR1 and CDR2 (germline): GTSNPN, SVGIG (reference sequence). CDR3 DNA: TGTGCCTGGAGCTACGGGGGGGGCCCTGGAAACACCATATATTTT. The encoded protein is CAWSYGGGPGNTIYF.

The V call is TRBV11-3, the J call TRBJ2-1, with 10 positions matching TRBD2. The CDR3 runs to 16 residues. CDR1 is SGHNT and CDR2 is YENEEA in the germline V gene. With V trimmed by 6 bases and J by 8 bases, 13 bases remained unmatched. CDR3 region: CASSLDVASGSHEQFF. CDR3 sequence (DNA): TGTGCCAGCAGTTTGGACGTGGCTAGCGGGAGTCATGAGCAGTTCTTC.